This record concerns one T cell receptor (beta chain) sequence. This CDR3 comprises 14 residues. From germline, CDR1 is SGHDT and CDR2 YYEEEE. After removal of 3 bases from V and 4 bases from J, the junction contained 1 base not matched to a gene. These data are taken from a study of blood T cell repertoires in COVID-19. Study overall: Donors in the United States, Italy and Spain gave samples during acute or convalescent COVID-19. The analysed material was cDNA or gDNA that came from T cells, B-cell-depleted T cells, or PBMCs.

Authors' data handling: Researchers report that nucleated cell counts were estimated from reference gene primer amplification. Sequencing used immunoSEQ multiplex PCR; TCRdb keeps in-frame clones, though not all of them. V and J calls and clone size are those listed in that table; D and trimming were worked out from the DNA. The table includes about 99,000 clones, more than 85% detected once. This sequence joins TRBV5-6 and TRBJ1-4; 9 nucleotides match TRBD1. This TCR was sampled from a human donor in a cohort sampled during active COVID-19. The specimen was peripheral blood. The chain's CDR3 is CASSWTGDNEKLFF. The CDR3 DNA sequence: TGTGCCAGCAGCTGGACAGGGGATAATGAAAAACTGTTTTTT. Full variable domain (outside the CDR3, taken from reference TRBV5-6 and TRBJ1-4): DAGVTQSPTHLIKTRGQQVTLRCSPKSGHDTVSWYQQALGQGPQFIFQYYEEEERQRGNFPDRFSGHQFPNYSSELNVNALLLGDSALYLCASSWTGDNEKLFFGSGTQLSVL.